The clone carrying this T cell receptor beta chain was detected many times. V was cut by 6 bases and J by 5 bases, with 13 bases left in between. This CDR3 has 12 residues. Germline values: CDR1 SQVTM, CDR2 ANQGSEA. This specimen comes from a study of blood T cell repertoires in COVID-19. At the level of the study: Acute-phase and convalescent COVID-19 samples originated in the United States, Italy and Spain.

Recruits, aged roughly 18 to 100 years, lived in under 25 US areas. The study assigned cohorts using participant-reported clinical history. In the authors' workflow: It was from reference gene primer amplification that nucleated cell counts were estimated. This table comes from immunoSEQ multiplex PCR, and its TCRdb copy is limited to in-frame clones, with some not included. The DNA was the basis for D and trimming; V, J and clone size are from that table. The table records around 140,000 clones, more than 75% of them present only once. The TCR originated in a man aged 55 to 70 who had recovered from COVID-19. The chain carries TRBV29-1 and TRBJ2-5; the D gene is possibly TRBD1 (6 bases). The sample taken for sequencing was PBMCs or T cells enriched from blood (not recorded which). CDR3 region: CSVTGYGETQYF. As DNA, the CDR3 is TGCAGCGTCACAGGGTACGGGGAGACCCAGTACTTC. Full variable domain (outside the CDR3, taken from reference TRBV29-1 and TRBJ2-5): SAVISQKPSRDICQRGTSLTIQCQVDSQVTMMFWYRQQPGQSLTLIATANQGSEATYESGFVIDKFPISRPNLTFSTLTVSNMSPEDSSIYLCSVTGYGETQYFGPGTRLLVL.